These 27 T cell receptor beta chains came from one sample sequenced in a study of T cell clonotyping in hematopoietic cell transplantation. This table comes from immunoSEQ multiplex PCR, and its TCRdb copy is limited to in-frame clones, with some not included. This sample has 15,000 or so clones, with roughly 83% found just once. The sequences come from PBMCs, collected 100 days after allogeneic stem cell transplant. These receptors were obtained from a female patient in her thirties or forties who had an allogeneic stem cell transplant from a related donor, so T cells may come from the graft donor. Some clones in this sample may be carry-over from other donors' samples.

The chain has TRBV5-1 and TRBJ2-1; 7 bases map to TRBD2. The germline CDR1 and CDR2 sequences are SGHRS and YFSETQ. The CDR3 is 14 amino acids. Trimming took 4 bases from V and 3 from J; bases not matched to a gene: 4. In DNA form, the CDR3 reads TGCGCCAGCAGCGGGAGGGACTTCTACAATGAGCAGTTCTTC. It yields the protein CASSGRDFYNEQFF.

Here the CDR3 reads CASLLTGGDRHTQYF. CDR3 coding DNA: TGCGCCAGCCTCCTCACGGGGGGAGATCGGCATACGCAGTATTTT. The chain combines TRBV5-1 with TRBJ2-3, with 7 nucleotides matching TRBD2. The germline V gene encodes CDR1 SGHRS and CDR2 YFSETQ. The CDR3 length is 15 residues. The ends lost 7 bases at V and 7 bases at J; junction bases unmatched: 15.

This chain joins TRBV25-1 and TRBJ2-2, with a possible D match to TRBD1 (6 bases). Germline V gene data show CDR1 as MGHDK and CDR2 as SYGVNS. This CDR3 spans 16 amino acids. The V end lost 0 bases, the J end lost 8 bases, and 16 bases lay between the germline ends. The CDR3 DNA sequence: TGTGCCAGCAGTGAATATCGCACAGGGTCGTTTGGGGAGCTGTTTTTT. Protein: CASSEYRTGSFGELFF.

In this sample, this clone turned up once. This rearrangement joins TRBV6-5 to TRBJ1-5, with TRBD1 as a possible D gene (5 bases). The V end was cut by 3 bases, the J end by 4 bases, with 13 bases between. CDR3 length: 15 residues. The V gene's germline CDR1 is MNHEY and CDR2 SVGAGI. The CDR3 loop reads CASSYSGADNQPQHF. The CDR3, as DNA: TGTGCCAGCAGTTATTCCGGGGCCGATAATCAGCCCCAGCATTTT.

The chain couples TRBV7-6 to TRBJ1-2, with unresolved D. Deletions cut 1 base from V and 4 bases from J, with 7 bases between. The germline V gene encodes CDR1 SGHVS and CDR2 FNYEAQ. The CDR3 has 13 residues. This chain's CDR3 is CASSLEALYGYTF. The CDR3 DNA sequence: TGTGCCAGCAGCTTAGAAGCCCTCTATGGCTACACCTTC.

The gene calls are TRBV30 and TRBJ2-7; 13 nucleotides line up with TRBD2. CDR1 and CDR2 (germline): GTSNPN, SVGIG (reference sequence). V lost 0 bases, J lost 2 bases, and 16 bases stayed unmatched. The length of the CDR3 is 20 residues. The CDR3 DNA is TGTGCCTGGAGTGTAAAGGTTATTTGGACTAGCGGGGGCCTCCCCTACGAGCAGTACTTC. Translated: CAWSVKVIWTSGGLPYEQYF.

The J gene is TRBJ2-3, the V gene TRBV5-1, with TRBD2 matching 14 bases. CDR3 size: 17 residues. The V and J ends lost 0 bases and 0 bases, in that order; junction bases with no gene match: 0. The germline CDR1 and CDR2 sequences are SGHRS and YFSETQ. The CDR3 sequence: CASSLGLAGGSTDTQYF. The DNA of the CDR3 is TGCGCCAGCAGCTTGGGACTAGCGGGAGGGAGCACAGATACGCAGTATTTT.

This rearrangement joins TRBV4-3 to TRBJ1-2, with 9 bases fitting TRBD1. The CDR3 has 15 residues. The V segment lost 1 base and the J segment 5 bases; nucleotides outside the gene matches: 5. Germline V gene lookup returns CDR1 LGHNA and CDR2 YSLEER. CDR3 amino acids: CASSQGTGGRYGYTF. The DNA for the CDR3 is TGCGCCAGCAGCCAAGGCACAGGGGGCAGGTATGGCTACACCTTC.

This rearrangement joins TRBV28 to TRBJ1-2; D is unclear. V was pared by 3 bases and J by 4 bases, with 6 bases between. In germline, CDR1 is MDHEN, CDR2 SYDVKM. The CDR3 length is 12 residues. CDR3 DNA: TGTGCCAGCAGTTTGACCTTCTATGGCTACACCTTC. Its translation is CASSLTFYGYTF.

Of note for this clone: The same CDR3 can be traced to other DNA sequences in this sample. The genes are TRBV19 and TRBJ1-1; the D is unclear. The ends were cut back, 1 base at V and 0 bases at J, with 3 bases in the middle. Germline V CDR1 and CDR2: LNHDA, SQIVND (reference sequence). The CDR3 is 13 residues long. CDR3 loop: CASSIGMNTEAFF. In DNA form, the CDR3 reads TGTGCCAGTAGTATAGGCATGAACACTGAAGCTTTCTTT.

In DNA, the CDR3 is TGTGCCTGGAATACGGCAATGAACACTGAAGCTTTCTTT. Translated, it gives CAWNTAMNTEAFF. V and J are TRBV30 and TRBJ1-1, with unresolved D. This CDR3 contains 13 residues. Per germline, CDR1 GTSNPN and CDR2 SVGIG (reference sequence). With 4 bases removed from V and 0 bases from J, the gap between germline ends came to 9 bases.

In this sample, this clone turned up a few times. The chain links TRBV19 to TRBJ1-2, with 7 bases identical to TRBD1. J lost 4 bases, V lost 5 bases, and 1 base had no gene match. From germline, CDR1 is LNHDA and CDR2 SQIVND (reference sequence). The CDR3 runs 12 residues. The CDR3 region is CASSAGGYGYTF. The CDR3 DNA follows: TGTGCCAGTAGTGCAGGGGGCTATGGCTACACCTTC.

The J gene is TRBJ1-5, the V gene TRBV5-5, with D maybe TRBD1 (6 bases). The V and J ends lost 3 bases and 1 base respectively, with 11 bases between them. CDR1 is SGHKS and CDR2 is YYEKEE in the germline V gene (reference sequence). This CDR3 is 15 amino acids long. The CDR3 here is CASSSTGKSNQPQHF. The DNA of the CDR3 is TGTGCCAGCAGCTCAACAGGGAAAAGCAATCAGCCCCAGCATTTT.

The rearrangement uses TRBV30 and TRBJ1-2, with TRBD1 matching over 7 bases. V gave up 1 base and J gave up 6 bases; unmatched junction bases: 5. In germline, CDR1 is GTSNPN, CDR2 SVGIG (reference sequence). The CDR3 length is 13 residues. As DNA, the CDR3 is TGTGCCTGGAGTGGGGGGACAGTGAATGGCTACACCTTC. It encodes CAWSGGTVNGYTF.

The CDR3 is CASSHPLAGGPNEQFF. The DNA for the CDR3 is TGCGCCAGCAGCCACCCCCTAGCGGGGGGGCCCAATGAGCAGTTCTTC. This sequence joins TRBV4-1 and TRBJ2-1; 12 bases line up with TRBD2. The germline CDR1 and CDR2 sequences are MGHRA and YSYEKL. This CDR3 has 16 amino acids. With 3 bases clipped from V and 6 bases from J, the junction kept 6 bases outside the gene matches.

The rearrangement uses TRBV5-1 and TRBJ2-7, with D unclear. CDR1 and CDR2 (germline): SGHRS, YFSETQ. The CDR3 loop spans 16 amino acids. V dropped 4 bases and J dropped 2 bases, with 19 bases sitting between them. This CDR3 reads CASSGKTAPGAYEQYF. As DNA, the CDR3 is TGCGCCAGCAGCGGAAAGACCGCCCCTGGGGCCTACGAGCAGTACTTC.

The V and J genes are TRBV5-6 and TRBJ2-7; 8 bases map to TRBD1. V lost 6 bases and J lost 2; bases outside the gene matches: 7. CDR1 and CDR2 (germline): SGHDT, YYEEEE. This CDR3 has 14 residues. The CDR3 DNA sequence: TGTGCCAGCATCAAACAGGGGGTCCCCTACGAGCAGTACTTC. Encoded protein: CASIKQGVPYEQYF.

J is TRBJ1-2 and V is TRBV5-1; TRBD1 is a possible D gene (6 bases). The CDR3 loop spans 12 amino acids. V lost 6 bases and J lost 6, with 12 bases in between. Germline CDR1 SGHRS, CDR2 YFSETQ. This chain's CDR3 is CASIGGADGYTF. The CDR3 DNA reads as TGCGCCAGCATTGGGGGGGCGGATGGCTACACCTTC.

The CDR3 DNA sequence: TGTGCCAGCAGTTACTACACCAACTATGGCTACACCTTC. Protein sequence: CASSYYTNYGYTF. The rearrangement joins TRBV6-5 to TRBJ1-2; unclear D gene. The ends were cut back, 1 base at V and 2 bases at J, with 5 bases in the middle. The CDR3 has 13 residues. Germline V lookup: CDR1 MNHEY, CDR2 SVGAGI.

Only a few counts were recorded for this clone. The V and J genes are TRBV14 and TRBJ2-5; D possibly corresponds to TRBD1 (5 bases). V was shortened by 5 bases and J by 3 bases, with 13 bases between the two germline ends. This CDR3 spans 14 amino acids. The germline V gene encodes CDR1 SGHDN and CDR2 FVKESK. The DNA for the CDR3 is TGTGCCAGCAGCACAAGGGCAGGGAAAGAGACCCAGTACTTC. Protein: CASSTRAGKETQYF.

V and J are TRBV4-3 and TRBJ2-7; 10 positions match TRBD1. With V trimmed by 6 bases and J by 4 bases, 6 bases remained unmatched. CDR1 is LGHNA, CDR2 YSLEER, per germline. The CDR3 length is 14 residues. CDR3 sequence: CASRRDRGMYEQYF. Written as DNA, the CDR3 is TGCGCCAGCAGGCGGGACAGGGGCATGTACGAGCAGTACTTC.

The CDR3 bases are TGCGCCAGCAGCGCGACAAGGGACTATGGCTACACCTTC. Translating it yields CASSATRDYGYTF. This rearrangement joins TRBV5-1 to TRBJ1-2; D remains ambiguous. The germline V gene encodes CDR1 SGHRS and CDR2 YFSETQ. The CDR3 is made up of 13 amino acids. Trimming removed 4 bases from V and 3 bases from J, with 10 bases in between.

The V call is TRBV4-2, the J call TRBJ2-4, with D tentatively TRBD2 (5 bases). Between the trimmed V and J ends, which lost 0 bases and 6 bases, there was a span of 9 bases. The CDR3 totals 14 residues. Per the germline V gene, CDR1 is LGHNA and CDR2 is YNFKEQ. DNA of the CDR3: TGTGCCAGCAGCCAAGAATGGGAGTTAAACATTCAGTACTTC. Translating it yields CASSQEWELNIQYF.

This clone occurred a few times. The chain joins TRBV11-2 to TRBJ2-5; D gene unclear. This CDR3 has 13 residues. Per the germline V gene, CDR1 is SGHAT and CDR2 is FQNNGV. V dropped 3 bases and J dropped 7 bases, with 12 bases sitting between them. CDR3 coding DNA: TGTGCCAGCAGCTTCGGAAGGTCCGGGACCCAGTACTTC. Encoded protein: CASSFGRSGTQYF.

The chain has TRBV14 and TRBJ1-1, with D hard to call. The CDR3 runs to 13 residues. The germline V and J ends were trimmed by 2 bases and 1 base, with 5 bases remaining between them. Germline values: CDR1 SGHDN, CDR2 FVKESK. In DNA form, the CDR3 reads TGTGCCAGCAGCCAACAGTGGAACACTGAAGCTTTCTTT. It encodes CASSQQWNTEAFF. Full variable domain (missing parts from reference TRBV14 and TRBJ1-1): EAGVTQFPSHSVIEKGQTVTLRCDPISGHDNLYWYRRVMGKEIKFLLHFVKESKQDESGMPNNRFLAERTGGTYSTLKVQPAELEDSGVYFCASSQQWNTEAFFGQGTRLTVV.

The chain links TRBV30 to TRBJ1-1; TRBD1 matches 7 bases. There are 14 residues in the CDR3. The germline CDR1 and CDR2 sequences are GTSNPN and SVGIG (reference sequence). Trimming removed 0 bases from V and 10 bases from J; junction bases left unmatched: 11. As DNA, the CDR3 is TGTGCCTGGAGTGTACTGGACAGGCCCAGGGTAGCTTTCTTT. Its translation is CAWSVLDRPRVAFF.

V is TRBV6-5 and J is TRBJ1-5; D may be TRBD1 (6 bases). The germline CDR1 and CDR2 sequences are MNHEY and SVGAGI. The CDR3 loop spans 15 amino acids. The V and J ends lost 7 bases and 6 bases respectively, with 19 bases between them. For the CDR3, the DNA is TGTGCCAGCACCGTACGGGCGGGGGCAGGTCAGCCCCAGCATTTT. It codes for CASTVRAGAGQPQHF.